This T cell receptor (beta chain) is from a study of blood T cells in healthy people across ages. Next came a second PCR, run for about 7 to 12 cycles, which used a sample-barcoded 5' primer along with a J-beta primer mix. TCRdb called the 5' RACE reads again in MiXCR, with one record for every CDR3 protein. This sample has hundreds of thousands of distinct CDR3 sequences; around three fifths occur once, and the top ten carry under 30%. The sequenced material came from blood. This TCR came from a man aged 40-50 years in good health.

The CDR3 protein is CASTHSRGVPGTQYF. CDR3 in DNA: TGTGCCAGCACCCACTCCAGGGGTGTGCCAGGGACCCAGTACTTC. The V gene is TRBV6-5, the J gene TRBJ2-7, with D perhaps TRBD1 (6 bases). The end of the DNA fits TRBJ2-5 better, so the J call may be wrong. This CDR3 contains 15 residues. CDR1 MNHEY and CDR2 SVGAGI come from the germline V gene.